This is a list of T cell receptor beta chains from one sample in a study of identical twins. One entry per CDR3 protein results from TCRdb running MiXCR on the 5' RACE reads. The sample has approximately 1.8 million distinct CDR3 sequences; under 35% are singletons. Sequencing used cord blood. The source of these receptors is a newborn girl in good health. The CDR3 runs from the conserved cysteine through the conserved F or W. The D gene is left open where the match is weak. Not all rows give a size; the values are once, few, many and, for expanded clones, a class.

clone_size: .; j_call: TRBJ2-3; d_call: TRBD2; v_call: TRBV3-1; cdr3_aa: CASSQTLRRGGTDTQYF; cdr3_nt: TGTGCCAGCAGCCAAACTCTGCGGCGCGGGGGTACAGATACGCAGTATTTT
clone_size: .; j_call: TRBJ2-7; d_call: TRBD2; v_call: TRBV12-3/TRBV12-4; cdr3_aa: CASTIRGLTNEQYF; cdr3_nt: TGTGCCAGCACGATCCGGGGACTAACGAACGAGCAGTACTTC
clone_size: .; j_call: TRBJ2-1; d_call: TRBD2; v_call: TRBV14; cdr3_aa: CAGSQDPLAETYNEQFF; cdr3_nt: TGTGCCGGCAGCCAAGATCCGCTAGCGGAGACCTACAATGAGCAGTTCTTC
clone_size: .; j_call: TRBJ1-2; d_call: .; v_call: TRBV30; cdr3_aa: CAWSRGNYGYTF; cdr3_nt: TGTGCCTGGAGTAGGGGTAACTATGGCTACACCTTC
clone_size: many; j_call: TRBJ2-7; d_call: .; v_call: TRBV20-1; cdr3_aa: CSAQPWDYEQYF; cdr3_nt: TGCAGTGCCCAACCATGGGACTACGAGCAGTACTTC
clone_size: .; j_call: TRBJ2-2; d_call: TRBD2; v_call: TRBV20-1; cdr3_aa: CSARPSGGPNTGELFF; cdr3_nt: TGCAGTGCTAGACCTAGCGGGGGCCCGAACACCGGGGAGCTGTTTTTT
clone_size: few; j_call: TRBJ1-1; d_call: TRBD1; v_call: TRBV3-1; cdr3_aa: CASSQVGTGANTEAFF; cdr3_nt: TGTGCCAGCAGCCAGGTCGGGACAGGGGCGAACACTGAAGCTTTCTTT
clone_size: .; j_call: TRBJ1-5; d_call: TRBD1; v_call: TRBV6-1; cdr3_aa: CATWQGANQPQHF; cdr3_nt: TGTGCCACCTGGCAGGGGGCTAATCAGCCCCAGCATTTT
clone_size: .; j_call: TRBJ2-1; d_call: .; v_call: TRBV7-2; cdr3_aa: CASSLMGTRGSYNEQFF; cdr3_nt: TGTGCCAGCAGCTTAATGGGGACGAGGGGCTCCTACAATGAGCAGTTCTTC
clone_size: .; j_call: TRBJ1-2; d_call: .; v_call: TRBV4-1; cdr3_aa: CASSPGGGLNGYTF; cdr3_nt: TGCGCCAGCAGCCCCGGCGGGGGCTTGAATGGCTACACCTTC
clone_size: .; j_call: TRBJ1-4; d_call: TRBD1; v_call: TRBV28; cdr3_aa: CASRSTGSATNEKLFF; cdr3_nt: TGTGCCAGCAGATCGACAGGGTCAGCAACTAATGAAAAACTGTTTTTT
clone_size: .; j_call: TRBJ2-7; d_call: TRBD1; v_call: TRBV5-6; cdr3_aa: CASSPNTGGYEQYF; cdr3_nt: TGTGCCAGCAGCCCTAATACAGGGGGTTACGAGCAGTACTTC
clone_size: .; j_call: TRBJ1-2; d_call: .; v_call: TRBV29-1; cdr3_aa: CSVESGSSGYTF; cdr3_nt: TGCAGCGTTGAATCAGGGTCGAGTGGCTACACCTTC
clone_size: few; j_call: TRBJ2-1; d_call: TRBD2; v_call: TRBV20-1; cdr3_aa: CSARAGGRGNEQFF; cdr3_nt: TGCAGTGCTAGAGCTGGTGGGAGGGGCAATGAGCAGTTCTTC
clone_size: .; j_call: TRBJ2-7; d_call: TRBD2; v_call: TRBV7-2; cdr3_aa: CASSLGAGEPYEQYF; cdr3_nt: TGTGCCAGCAGCTTAGGGGCGGGGGAGCCCTACGAGCAGTACTTC
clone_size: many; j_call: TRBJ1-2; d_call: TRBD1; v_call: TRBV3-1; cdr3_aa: CASSQVRGPNYGYTF; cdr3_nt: TGTGCCAGCAGCCAAGTAAGGGGGCCTAACTATGGCTACACCTTC
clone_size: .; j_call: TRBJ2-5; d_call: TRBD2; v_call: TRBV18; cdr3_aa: CASSPLGLAGVIAYNEQYF; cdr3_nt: TGTGCCAGCTCACCACTCGGACTAGCGGGAGTCATCGCCTACAATGAGCAGTACTTC
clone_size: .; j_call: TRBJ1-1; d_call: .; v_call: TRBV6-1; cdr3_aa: CASTRIGGNTEAFF; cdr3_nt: TGTGCCAGCACCCGGATCGGCGGGAACACTGAAGCTTTCTTT
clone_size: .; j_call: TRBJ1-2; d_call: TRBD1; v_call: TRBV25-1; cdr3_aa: CASSESFNRGGGYTF; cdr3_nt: TGTGCCAGCAGTGAATCCTTCAACAGGGGTGGTGGCTACACCTTC
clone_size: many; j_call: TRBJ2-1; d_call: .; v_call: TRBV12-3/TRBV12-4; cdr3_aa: CASSFGSREQFF; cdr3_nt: TGTGCCAGCAGTTTCGGGAGTCGGGAGCAGTTCTTC
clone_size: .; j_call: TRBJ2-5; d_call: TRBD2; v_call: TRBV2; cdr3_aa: CASSDRLAGGPLKGEQYF; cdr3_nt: TGTGCCAGCAGTGATCGGCTAGCGGGGGGCCCTCTAAAAGGAGAGCAGTACTTC
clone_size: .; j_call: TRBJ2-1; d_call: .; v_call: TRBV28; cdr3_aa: CASTLPGDSGNEQFF; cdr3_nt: TGTGCCAGCACCCTCCCGGGGGATTCTGGGAATGAGCAGTTCTTC
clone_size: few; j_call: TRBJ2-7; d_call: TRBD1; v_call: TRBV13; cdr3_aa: CASSLAGTGTHEQYF; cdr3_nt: TGTGCCAGCAGTCTAGCCGGGACAGGGACCCACGAGCAGTACTTC
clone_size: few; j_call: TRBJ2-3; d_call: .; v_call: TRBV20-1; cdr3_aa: CSARDLHTYLTADTQYF; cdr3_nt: TGCAGTGCTAGAGATTTACATACTTACCTCACAGCAGATACGCAGTATTTT
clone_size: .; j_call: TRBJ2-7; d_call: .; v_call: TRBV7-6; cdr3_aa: CASSSTNGSGYEQYF; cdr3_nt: TGTGCCAGCAGCTCCACTAACGGGAGTGGATACGAGCAGTACTTC
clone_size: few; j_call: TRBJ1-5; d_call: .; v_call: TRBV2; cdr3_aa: CASRASGNQPQHF; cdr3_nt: TGTGCCAGCCGAGCGTCGGGCAATCAGCCCCAGCATTTT
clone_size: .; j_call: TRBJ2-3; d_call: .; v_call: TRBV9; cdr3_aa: CASSIRGGGARTDTQYF; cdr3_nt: TGTGCCAGCAGCATCCGAGGAGGGGGCGCGAGAACAGATACGCAGTATTTT
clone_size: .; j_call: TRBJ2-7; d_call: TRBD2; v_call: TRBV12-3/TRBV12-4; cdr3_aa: CASSSPASSGGEYEQYF; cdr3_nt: TGTGCCAGCAGCTCACCCGCTTCTAGCGGGGGGGAATACGAGCAGTACTTC
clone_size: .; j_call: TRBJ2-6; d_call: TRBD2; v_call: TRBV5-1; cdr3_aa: CASSSGGSSGANVLTF; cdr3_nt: TGCGCCAGCAGCAGCGGGGGCTCCTCTGGGGCCAACGTCCTGACTTTC
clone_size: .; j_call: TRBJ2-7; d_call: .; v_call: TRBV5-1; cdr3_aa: CASSFGRADYEQYF; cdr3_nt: TGCGCCAGCAGCTTTGGCAGGGCGGACTACGAGCAGTACTTC
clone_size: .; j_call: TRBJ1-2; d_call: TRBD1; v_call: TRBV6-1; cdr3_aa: CASSVTQGAGGYTF; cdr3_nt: TGTGCCAGCAGTGTGACACAGGGGGCCGGGGGCTACACCTTC
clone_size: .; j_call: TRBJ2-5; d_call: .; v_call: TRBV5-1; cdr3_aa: CASSVNPTGTQETQYF; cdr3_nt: TGCGCCAGCAGCGTGAACCCGACAGGGACTCAAGAGACCCAGTACTTC
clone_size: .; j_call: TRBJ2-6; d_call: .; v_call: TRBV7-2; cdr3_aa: CASSLLSASGANVLTF; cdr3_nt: TGTGCCAGCAGCTTATTGTCAGCCTCTGGGGCCAACGTCCTGACTTTC
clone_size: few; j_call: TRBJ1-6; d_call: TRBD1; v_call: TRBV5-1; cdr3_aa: CASRAGTGDNSPLHF; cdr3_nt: TGCGCCAGCAGGGCCGGGACAGGCGACAATTCACCCCTCCACTTT
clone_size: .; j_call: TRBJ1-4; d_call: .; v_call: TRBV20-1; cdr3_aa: CSARDAQSDEKLFF; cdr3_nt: TGCAGTGCTAGAGATGCACAGTCAGACGAAAAACTGTTTTTT
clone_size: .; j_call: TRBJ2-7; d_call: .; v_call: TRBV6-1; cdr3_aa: CASSVGAANEQYF; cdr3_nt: TGTGCCAGCAGCGTAGGGGCAGCCAATGAGCAGTACTTC
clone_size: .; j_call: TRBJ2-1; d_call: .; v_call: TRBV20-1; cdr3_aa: CSAEGGYNEQFF; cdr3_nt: TGCAGTGCTGAGGGGGGATACAATGAGCAGTTCTTC
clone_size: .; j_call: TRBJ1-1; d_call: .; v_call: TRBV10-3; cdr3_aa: CAIRAQTTGGTEAFF; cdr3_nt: TGTGCCATCAGAGCCCAGACTACGGGAGGCACTGAAGCTTTCTTT
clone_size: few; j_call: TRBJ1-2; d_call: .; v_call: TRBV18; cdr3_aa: CASSPPGRYGYTF; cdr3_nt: TGTGCCAGCTCACCACCGGGTCGCTATGGCTACACCTTC
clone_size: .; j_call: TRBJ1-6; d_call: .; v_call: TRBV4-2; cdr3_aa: CASSRSRGYNSPLHF; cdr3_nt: TGTGCCAGCAGCCGAAGTCGGGGTTATAATTCACCCCTCCACTTT
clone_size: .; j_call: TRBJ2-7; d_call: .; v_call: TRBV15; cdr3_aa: CATSRDLAETYEQYF; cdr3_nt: TGTGCCACCAGCAGAGATCTCGCCGAGACCTACGAGCAGTACTTC
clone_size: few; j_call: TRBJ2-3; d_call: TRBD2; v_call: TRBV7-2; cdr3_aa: CASNVAGRLTDTQYF; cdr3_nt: TGTGCCAGCAACGTAGCGGGACGCCTCACAGATACGCAGTATTTT
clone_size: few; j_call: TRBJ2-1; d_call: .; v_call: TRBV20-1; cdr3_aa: CSAILLAGGPEQFF; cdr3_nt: TGCAGTGCAATCTTACTAGCAGGAGGGCCAGAGCAGTTCTTC
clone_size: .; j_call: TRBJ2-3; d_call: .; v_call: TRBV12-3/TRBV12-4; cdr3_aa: CASSFRADTRYF; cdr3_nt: TGTGCCAGCAGTTTTAGAGCAGATACGCGGTATTTT
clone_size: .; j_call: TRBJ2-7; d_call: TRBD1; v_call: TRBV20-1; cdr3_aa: CSAFHSGTGTYEQYF; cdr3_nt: TGCAGTGCTTTCCACTCCGGGACAGGGACCTACGAGCAGTACTTC
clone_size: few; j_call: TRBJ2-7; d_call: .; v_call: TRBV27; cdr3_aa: CASSLPRDTYEQYF; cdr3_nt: TGTGCCAGCAGTCTCCCTCGGGACACCTACGAGCAGTACTTC
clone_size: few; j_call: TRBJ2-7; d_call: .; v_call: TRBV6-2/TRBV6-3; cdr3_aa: CASSYSGTSYEQYF; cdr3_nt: TGTGCCAGCAGTTACTCGGGCACCTCCTACGAGCAGTACTTC
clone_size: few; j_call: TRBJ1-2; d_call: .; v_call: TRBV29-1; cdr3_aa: CSVEGLSHGYTF; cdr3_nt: TGCAGCGTTGAAGGTCTTTCCCATGGCTACACCTTC